One sample yielded the 20 T cell receptor beta chains listed below, sequenced in a study of T-cell reconstitution after alpha-beta-depleted transplantation in children. TCRbeta library construction was performed incorporating unique molecular identifiers. TCRdb passed the PCR reads through MiXCR, listing each CDR3 protein once. The sample includes around 190,000 distinct CDR3 sequences, about 6.6% of them seen just once. Sequencing was performed on PBMCs, taken before TCRalphabeta/CD19-depleted stem cell transplant. These receptors came from a boy aged 2 to 9 with acute lymphoblastic leukemia, due to receive a stem cell transplant.

This clonotype showed up just once. Since a much larger clone is just one base distant, this may be a read error. The J gene is TRBJ2-1, the V gene TRBV28; weak D call: TRBD2 (6 bases). Germline loops: CDR1 MDHEN, CDR2 SYDVKM. CDR3 length: 17 amino acids. CDR3: CASRHTRVRLDYNEQIF. The CDR3 coding sequence is TGTGCCAGCAGACACACCCGGGTGCGCCTGGACTACAATGAGCAGATCTTC.

The sample holds many counts of this clonotype. The chain has TRBV5-1 and TRBJ1-1; D uncertain. From germline, CDR1 is SGHRS and CDR2 YFSETQ. This CDR3 is 14 amino acids long. V was pared by 1 base and J by 3 bases, with 10 bases between. The CDR3 nucleotides are TGCGCCAGCAGCTTGTCCGGTTGGGACACTGAAGCTTTCTTT. It yields the protein CASSLSGWDTEAFF.

This clonotype was detected many times. The chain combines TRBV7-9 with TRBJ2-7, with a possible D match to TRBD1 (6 bases). This CDR3 is built from 15 residues. Trimming shortened V by 5 bases and J by 3 bases, and 17 bases separated the two germline ends. CDR1 and CDR2 (germline): SEHNR, FQNEAQ (reference sequence). CDR3: CASSPRDTSGYEQYF. CDR3 nucleotide sequence: TGTGCCAGCAGCCCACGGGACACCTCAGGCTACGAGCAGTACTTC.

Only a few counts were recorded for this clonotype. The chain uses TRBV7-2 and TRBJ1-4; D perhaps matches TRBD1 (6 bases). The CDR3 sequence is 14 residues long. CDR1 SGHTA and CDR2 FQGNSA come from the germline V gene. Deletions cut 8 bases from V and 6 bases from J, with 16 bases between. The CDR3 sequence is CASRGTGWDEKLFF. The CDR3 coding sequence is TGTGCCAGCCGGGGTACAGGGTGGGATGAAAAACTGTTTTTT.

This clonotype was seen ten or more times. The chain joins TRBV5-6 to TRBJ1-4; D uncertain. Trimming took off 4 bases at V and 0 bases at J, with 10 bases between the two ends. This CDR3 is 15 amino acids long. Germline lookup yields CDR1 SGHDT and CDR2 YYEEEE. CDR3: CASSGGPATNEKLFF. The CDR3 DNA follows: TGTGCCAGCAGCGGCGGACCGGCAACTAATGAAAAACTGTTTTTT.

V usage is TRBV20-1 and J usage is TRBJ2-7; D may be TRBD1 or TRBD2 (5 bases each). The V and J ends lost 6 bases and 1 base respectively, with 10 bases between them. CDR1 is DFQATT and CDR2 is SNEGSKA in the germline V gene (reference sequence). The CDR3 spans 12 residues. The CDR3 reads CSAGPTSYEQYF. The CDR3 DNA sequence: TGCAGTGCGGGACCTACTTCCTACGAGCAGTACTTC.

The chain uses TRBV29-1 and TRBJ2-1; the D gene is possibly TRBD2 (6 bases). Germline V lookup: CDR1 SQVTM, CDR2 ANQGSEA. The length of the CDR3 is 13 residues. The V end was cut by 4 bases, the J end by 6 bases, with 13 bases between. The CDR3 loop reads CSVGPAGPNEQFF. CDR3 DNA sequence: TGCAGCGTTGGCCCGGCGGGGCCCAATGAGCAGTTCTTC.

The table lists this clonotype with a few counts. The chain uses TRBV9 and TRBJ1-1; 12 bases are shared with TRBD1. Trimming took 0 bases from V and 1 from J; bases not matched to a gene: 7. CDR3 length: 18 residues. Germline V CDR1 and CDR2: SGDLS, YYNGEE. The CDR3 here is CASSVEIGTGGANTEAFF. The CDR3, as DNA: TGTGCCAGCAGCGTAGAGATTGGGACAGGGGGCGCGAACACTGAAGCTTTCTTT.

This clonotype was detected many times. The chain links TRBV12-3 or TRBV12-4 to TRBJ2-7; D is possibly TRBD2 (7 bases). The CDR3 consists of 14 residues. Trimming shortened V by 7 bases and J by 2 bases, and 15 bases separated the two germline ends. In DNA form, the CDR3 reads TGTGCCAGCACCAAGGGAGGGGGTCCCTACGAGCAGTACTTC. Its translation: CASTKGGGPYEQYF.

This clonotype was detected a few times. The chain carries TRBV3-1 and TRBJ1-4; weak D call: TRBD1 (5 bases). CDR1 and CDR2 (germline): LGHDT, YNNKEL (reference sequence). The CDR3 sequence is 16 residues long. Trimming removed 0 bases from V and 0 bases from J, with 8 bases in between. For the CDR3, the DNA is TGTGCCAGCAGCCAAGATGGGGCGGCAACTAATGAAAAACTGTTTTTT. Translation: CASSQDGAATNEKLFF.

This clonotype was counted many times. The genes are TRBV5-1 and TRBJ2-1; D is ambiguous. V was pared by 4 bases and J by 8 bases, with 10 bases between. CDR1 is SGHRS and CDR2 is YFSETQ in the germline V gene. CDR3 length equals 12 residues. CDR3 loop: CASSLLGDEQFF. As DNA, the CDR3 is TGCGCCAGCAGCCTACTTGGCGATGAGCAGTTCTTC.

The chain has TRBV2 and TRBJ2-1; D might be TRBD1 (6 bases). The ends were cut back, 2 bases at V and 9 bases at J, with 11 bases in the middle. This CDR3 has 13 residues. Germline CDR1 reads SNHLY; CDR2 reads FYNNEI. The CDR3 region has the DNA TGTGCCAGCAGTGAAAGGCTACAGGGTGAGCAGTTCTTC. Translation gives CASSERLQGEQFF.

The sample holds many counts of this clonotype. The V gene is TRBV20-1, the J gene TRBJ2-7; perhaps TRBD2 as D (6 bases). Trimming took 0 bases from V and 0 from J, leaving 9 bases between them. Germline V CDR1 and CDR2: DFQATT, SNEGSKA (reference sequence). This CDR3 has 14 amino acids. In DNA, the CDR3 is TGCAGTGCTAGAGAAGGGACTTTCTCCTACGAGCAGTACTTC. Amino acids: CSAREGTFSYEQYF.

This rearrangement joins TRBV9 to TRBJ1-3; D possibly corresponds to TRBD1 (5 bases). V was pared by 1 base and J by 1 base, with 9 bases between. Germline CDR1 reads SGDLS; CDR2 reads YYNGEE. CDR3 length equals 15 residues. DNA of the CDR3: TGTGCCAGCAGCGTACTGGGGACGTCTGGAAACACCATATATTTT. It encodes CASSVLGTSGNTIYF.

This clonotype was counted ten times or more. The chain employs TRBV6-2 or TRBV6-3 and TRBJ2-1; 7 bases fit TRBD2. CDR3 size: 18 residues. The germline V gene has CDR1 MNHEY and CDR2 SVGEGT. V lost 0 bases, J lost 9 bases, and 17 bases stayed unmatched. The chain's CDR3 is CASSYSRQAGGIMIEQFF. In nucleotides, the CDR3 is TGTGCCAGCAGTTACTCGAGACAAGCCGGGGGGATAATGATTGAGCAGTTCTTC.

This clonotype was counted between two and nine times. The V gene is TRBV5-5, the J gene TRBJ2-7, with D tentatively TRBD1 or TRBD2 (5 bases each). This CDR3 comprises 14 residues. Germline lookup yields CDR1 SGHKS and CDR2 YYEKEE (reference sequence). Trimming shortened V by 4 bases and J by 4 bases, and 15 bases separated the two germline ends. The CDR3 sequence: CASSPGRKPYEQYF. For the CDR3, the DNA is TGTGCCAGCAGCCCGGGACGGAAGCCTTACGAGCAGTACTTC.

This clonotype was recorded a few times. At one boundary the junction diverges from the germline segment, which might be a read error. The J gene is TRBJ2-1, the V gene TRBV6-2 or TRBV6-3, with 7 nucleotides matching TRBD1. This CDR3 comprises 13 residues. CDR1 and CDR2 (germline): MNHEY, SVGEGT. CDR3 protein: CASSYPGQVAEHF. The CDR3 coding sequence is TGTGCCAGCAGTTACCCTGGACAGGTCGCCGAACACTTC.

The V gene is TRBV20-1, the J gene TRBJ2-1, with D hard to call. V dropped 6 bases and J dropped 0 bases, with 12 bases sitting between them. The V gene's germline CDR1 is DFQATT and CDR2 SNEGSKA (reference sequence). This CDR3 contains 14 residues. CDR3 in amino acids: CSAAGRSSYNEQFF. CDR3 sequence (DNA): TGCAGTGCCGCCGGGCGAAGCTCCTACAATGAGCAGTTCTTC.

This clonotype was counted at least ten times. The V call is TRBV2, the J call TRBJ2-1; perhaps TRBD2 as D (6 bases). This CDR3 spans 14 amino acids. Trimming took 4 bases from V and 4 from J, leaving 11 bases between them. Germline CDR1 SNHLY, CDR2 FYNNEI. CDR3 nucleotide sequence: TGTGCCAGCAGTGCTTCTGGAGGGTACAATGAGCAGTTCTTC. This encodes CASSASGGYNEQFF.

Only a few counts were recorded for this clonotype. This chain links TRBV6-1 with TRBJ2-1; the match to TRBD2 covers 11 bases. The CDR3 is 16 residues long. V lost 6 bases and J lost 5; bases outside the gene matches: 9. The germline V gene has CDR1 MNHNS and CDR2 SASEGT. CDR3 DNA: TGTGCCAGCAGCACTACTAGCGGGAGTTTACACAATGAGCAGTTCTTC. Its translation is CASSTTSGSLHNEQFF.